A single T cell receptor (beta chain) is shown here with its context. Sequenced by immunoSEQ multiplex PCR; TCRdb stores in-frame clones only, minus some. The repertoire holds approximately 47,000 clones, with about 86% as singletons. The germline V gene encodes CDR1 MRHNA and CDR2 SNTAGT. V was trimmed by 3 bases and J by 0 bases, leaving 12 bases between them. The CDR3 has 16 amino acids. This specimen belongs to a study of T cells in localized non-small cell lung cancer. The chain combines TRBV6-4 with TRBJ1-3; D uncertain. Sequenced material: PBMCs, taken before any cancer treatment. This sequence was found in a man aged 40 to 75 with stage II lung adenocarcinoma. The CDR3 loop is CASSEIRLRSGNTIYF. DNA for the CDR3: TGTGCCAGCAGTGAAATCAGGCTACGCTCTGGAAACACCATATATTTT.